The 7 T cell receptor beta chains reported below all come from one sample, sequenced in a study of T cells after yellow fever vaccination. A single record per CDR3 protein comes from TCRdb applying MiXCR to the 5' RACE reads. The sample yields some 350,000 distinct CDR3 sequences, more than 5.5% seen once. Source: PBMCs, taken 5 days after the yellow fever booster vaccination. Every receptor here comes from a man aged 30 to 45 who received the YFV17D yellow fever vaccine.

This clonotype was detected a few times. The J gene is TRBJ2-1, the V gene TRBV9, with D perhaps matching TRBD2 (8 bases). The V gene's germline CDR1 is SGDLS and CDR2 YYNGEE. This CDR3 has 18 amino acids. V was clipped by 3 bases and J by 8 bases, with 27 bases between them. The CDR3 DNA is TGTGCCAGCAGCGCCCGCCCAGGGGGAGCGGGAGAGATGGATGAGCAGTTCTTC. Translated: CASSARPGGAGEMDEQFF. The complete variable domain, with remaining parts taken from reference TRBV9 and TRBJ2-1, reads DSGVTQTPKHLITATGQRVTLRCSPRSGDLSVYWYQQSLDQGLQFLIQYYNGEERAKGNILERFSAQQFPDLHSELNLSSLELGDSALYFCASSARPGGAGEMDEQFFGPGTRLTVL.

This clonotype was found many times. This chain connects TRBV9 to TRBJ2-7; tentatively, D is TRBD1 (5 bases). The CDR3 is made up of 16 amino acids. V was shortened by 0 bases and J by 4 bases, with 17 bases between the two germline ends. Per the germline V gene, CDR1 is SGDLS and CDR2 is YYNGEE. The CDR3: CASSVGPGSFTYEQYF. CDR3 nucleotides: TGTGCCAGCAGCGTAGGGCCAGGGTCTTTTACTTACGAGCAGTACTTC. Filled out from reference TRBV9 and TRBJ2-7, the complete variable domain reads DSGVTQTPKHLITATGQRVTLRCSPRSGDLSVYWYQQSLDQGLQFLIQYYNGEERAKGNILERFSAQQFPDLHSELNLSSLELGDSALYFCASSVGPGSFTYEQYFGPGTRLTVT.

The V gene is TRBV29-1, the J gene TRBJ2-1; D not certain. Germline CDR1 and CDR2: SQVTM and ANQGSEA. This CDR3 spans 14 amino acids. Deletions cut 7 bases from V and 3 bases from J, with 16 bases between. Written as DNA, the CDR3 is TGCAGCGCGGTCCTTAGGACCCACTACAATGAGCAGTTCTTC. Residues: CSAVLRTHYNEQFF.

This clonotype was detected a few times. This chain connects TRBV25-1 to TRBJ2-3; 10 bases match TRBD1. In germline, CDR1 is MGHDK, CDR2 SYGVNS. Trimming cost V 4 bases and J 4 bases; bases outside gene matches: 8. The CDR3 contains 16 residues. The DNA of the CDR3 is TGTGCCAGCAGTGCTCCCGCGGACAGGGGGGCAGATACGCAGTATTTT. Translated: CASSAPADRGADTQYF.

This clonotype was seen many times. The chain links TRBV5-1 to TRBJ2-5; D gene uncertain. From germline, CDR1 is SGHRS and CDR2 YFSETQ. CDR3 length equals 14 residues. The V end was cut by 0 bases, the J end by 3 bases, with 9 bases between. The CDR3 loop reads CASSLALGKETQYF. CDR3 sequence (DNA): TGCGCCAGCAGCTTGGCTCTGGGAAAAGAGACCCAGTACTTC.

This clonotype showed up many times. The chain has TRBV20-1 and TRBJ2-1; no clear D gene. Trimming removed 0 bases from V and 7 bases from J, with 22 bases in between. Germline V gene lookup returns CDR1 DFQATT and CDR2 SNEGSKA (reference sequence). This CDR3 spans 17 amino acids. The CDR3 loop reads CSARDRTPAKRRNEQFF. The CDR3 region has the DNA TGCAGTGCTAGAGATAGGACGCCCGCCAAAAGGCGTAATGAGCAGTTCTTC.

The CDR3 DNA reads TGTGCCAGCAGCCAAGGAATCGATCAGCCCCAGCATTTT. Encoded protein: CASSQGIDQPQHF. The gene calls are TRBV3-1 and TRBJ1-5; D is ambiguous. The CDR3 covers 13 residues. CDR1 is LGHDT, CDR2 YNNKEL, per germline (reference sequence). V dropped 1 base and J dropped 5 bases, with 6 bases sitting between them.